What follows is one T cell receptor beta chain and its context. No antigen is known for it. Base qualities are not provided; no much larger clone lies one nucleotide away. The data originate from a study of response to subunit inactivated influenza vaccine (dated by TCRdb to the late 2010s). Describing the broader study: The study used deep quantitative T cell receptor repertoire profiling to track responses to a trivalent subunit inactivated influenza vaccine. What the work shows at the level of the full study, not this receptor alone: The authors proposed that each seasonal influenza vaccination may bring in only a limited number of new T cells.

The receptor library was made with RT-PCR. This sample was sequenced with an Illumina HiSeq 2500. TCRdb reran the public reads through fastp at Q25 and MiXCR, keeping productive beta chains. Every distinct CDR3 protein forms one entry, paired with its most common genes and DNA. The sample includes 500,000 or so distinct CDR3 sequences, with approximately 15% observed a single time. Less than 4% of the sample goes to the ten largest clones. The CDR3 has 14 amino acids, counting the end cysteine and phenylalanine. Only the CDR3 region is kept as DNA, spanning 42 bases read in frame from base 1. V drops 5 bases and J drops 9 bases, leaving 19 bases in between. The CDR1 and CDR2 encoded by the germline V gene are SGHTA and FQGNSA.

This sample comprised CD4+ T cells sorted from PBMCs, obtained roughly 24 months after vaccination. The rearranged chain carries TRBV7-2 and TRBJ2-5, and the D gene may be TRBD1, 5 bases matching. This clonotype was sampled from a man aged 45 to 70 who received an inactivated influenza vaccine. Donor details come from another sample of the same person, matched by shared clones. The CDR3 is CASSQSPGARAQYF. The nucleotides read TGTGCCAGCAGCCAATCGCCTGGGGCCCGTGCCCAGTACTTC.